Following are 19 T cell receptor beta chains from one sample sequenced in a study of blood T cell repertoires in COVID-19 (dated by TCRdb to between 2020 and 2021). The protocol used for the library was the immunoSEQ multiplex PCR assay. In its TCRdb copy, this immuneACCESS table keeps in-frame sequences only and misses some clones. Where compared with another copy, unresolved V genes explain less than half of these, and the others have no known cause. This sample lists 90,000 to 130,000 clones; roughly 81% were detected once. Approximately 1.3% of the sample is taken by the ten largest. The sequencing sample was made of peripheral blood. These TCRs come from a man aged 40-50 years with acute or convalescent COVID-19.

The genes are TRBV2 and TRBJ2-2; 8 bases match TRBD2. After removal of 6 bases from V and 6 bases from J, the junction contained 9 bases not matched to a gene. Per the germline V gene, CDR1 is SNHLY and CDR2 is FYNNEI. The CDR3 has 15 amino acids. The CDR3 coding sequence is TGTGCCAGCAGGGCTTCCGGGACTAGGTCCGGGGAGCTGTTTTTT. It codes for CASRASGTRSGELFF. Full variable domain (outside the CDR3, taken from reference TRBV2 and TRBJ2-2): EPEVTQTPSHQVTQMGQEVILRCVPISNHLYFYWYRQILGQKVEFLVSFYNNEISEKSEIFDDQFSVERPDGSNFTLKIRSTKLEDSAMYFCASRASGTRSGELFFGEGSRLTVL.

This sequence joins TRBV11-2 and TRBJ1-6; D remains unclear. CDR1 is SGHAT and CDR2 is FQNNGV in the germline V gene. Trimming shortened V by 4 bases and J by 7 bases, and 11 bases separated the two germline ends. The CDR3 sequence is 14 residues long. Here the CDR3 reads CASSSRTGNSPLHF. The CDR3 coding sequence is TGTGCCAGCAGCTCCAGGACGGGAAATTCACCCCTCCACTTT.

The rearrangement links TRBV28 to TRBJ2-5; D possibly corresponds to TRBD1 (5 bases). From germline, CDR1 is MDHEN and CDR2 SYDVKM. CDR3 length equals 13 residues. Trimming shortened V by 4 bases and J by 5 bases, and 11 bases separated the two germline ends. CDR3 amino acids: CASSSHSGETQYF. The CDR3 nucleotides read TGTGCCAGCAGTTCTCACTCAGGGGAGACCCAGTACTTC.

The CDR3 loop is CASSFQGNTIYF. As DNA, the CDR3 is TGTGCCAGCAGCTTTCAGGGAAACACCATATATTTT. V is TRBV11-2 and J is TRBJ1-3; D not certain. This CDR3 is 12 amino acids long. CDR1 is SGHAT, CDR2 FQNNGV, per germline. V was trimmed by 3 bases and J by 4 bases, leaving 4 bases between them.

The chain joins TRBV29-1 to TRBJ2-3, with 16 bases aligning to TRBD2. This CDR3 contains 20 residues. Trimming at V came to 7 bases and at J to 6 bases, leaving 22 bases not matched to a gene. The V gene's germline CDR1 is SQVTM and CDR2 ANQGSEA. The CDR3: CSEGLAGGPTKTACEDTQYF. CDR3 bases: TGCAGCGAGGGACTAGCGGGAGGGCCAACTAAAACCGCCTGTGAGGATACGCAGTATTTT.

This clone was detected once. The chain is built from TRBV5-4 and TRBJ1-6, with TRBD1 as a possible D gene (5 bases). Germline CDR1 SGHNT, CDR2 YYREEE (reference sequence). The CDR3 has 13 residues. V was clipped by 5 bases and J by 7 bases, with 10 bases between them. CDR3 region: CASRRDLNSPLHF. CDR3 nucleotides: TGTGCCAGCAGGCGGGACCTCAATTCACCCCTCCACTTT.

The V gene is TRBV27, the J gene TRBJ1-2; 12 bases agree with TRBD1. The CDR3 has 16 residues. Germline CDR1 and CDR2: MNHEY and SMNVEV (reference sequence). V lost 5 bases to trimming and J lost 7 bases; unmatched junction nucleotides: 11. The CDR3 coding sequence is TGTGCCAGCAGTCCCCTCCGGGACAGGGGGCTGGTTGGCTACACCTTC. This translates into CASSPLRDRGLVGYTF.

The rearrangement links TRBV28 to TRBJ2-3, with 7 positions matching TRBD2. The CDR3 extends over 13 amino acids. CDR1 and CDR2 (germline): MDHEN, SYDVKM. The trim removed 5 bases at V and 6 bases at J, leaving 5 bases unmatched. The DNA for the CDR3 is TGTGCCAGCAGTCGACTAGCCCAGGATACGCAGTATTTT. Its translation is CASSRLAQDTQYF.

The chain employs TRBV5-1 and TRBJ1-2, with 10 bases identical to TRBD1. J was trimmed by 3 bases and V by 4 bases; bases with no gene match: 6. Per germline, CDR1 SGHRS and CDR2 YFSETQ. This CDR3 is built from 15 residues. This CDR3 is CASSPGTGDHYGYTF. CDR3 sequence (DNA): TGCGCCAGCAGCCCCGGGACAGGGGATCACTATGGCTACACCTTC. Drawing the rest from reference TRBV5-1 and TRBJ1-2, the complete variable domain is KAGVTQTPRYLIKTRGQQVTLSCSPISGHRSVSWYQQTPGQGLQFLFEYFSETQRNKGNFPGRFSGRQFSNSRSEMNVSTLELGDSALYLCASSPGTGDHYGYTFGSGTRLTVV.

This clone has just one count. This chain links TRBV5-4 with TRBJ1-1, with 10 bases aligning to TRBD1. The CDR3 runs to 13 residues. Unmatched junction bases numbered 3, after V lost 2 bases and J lost 8 bases. CDR1 SGHNT and CDR2 YYREEE come from the germline V gene (reference sequence). The CDR3 is CASSLRGQGEAFF. DNA of the CDR3: TGTGCCAGCAGCTTAAGGGGACAGGGGGAAGCTTTCTTT.

The CDR3 here is CASSLPQGSRQPQHF. For the CDR3, the DNA is TGTGCCAGCAGTTTGCCCCAGGGGTCGCGTCAGCCCCAGCATTTT. The chain recombines TRBV28 with TRBJ1-5, with a possible D match to TRBD1 (6 bases). V lost 3 bases and J lost 6, with 15 bases in between. CDR1 and CDR2 (germline): MDHEN, SYDVKM. There are 15 residues in the CDR3.

The gene calls are TRBV9 and TRBJ1-1; 9 positions match TRBD1. V trimming: 3 bases; J trimming: 6 bases; junction bases outside the gene matches: 9. Germline V gives CDR1 SGDLS, CDR2 YYNGEE. The CDR3 has 15 residues. The CDR3 DNA is TGTGCCAGCAGCGCTCTTGGACAGGGGCGGGCTGAAGCTTTCTTT. It yields the protein CASSALGQGRAEAFF.

The gene calls are TRBV10-3 and TRBJ2-1; D might be TRBD2 (5 bases). The CDR3 spans 15 residues. Trimming took 2 bases from V and 7 from J, leaving 15 bases between them. CDR1 ENHRY and CDR2 SYGVKD come from the germline V gene. CDR3 coding DNA: TGTGCCATCAGTGAGGTGGTCCTAGCTAAGAATGAGCAGTTCTTC. This gives the protein CAISEVVLAKNEQFF.

This clone was detected a few times. The germline gene is not matched at one end of the junction; a read error may be the cause. This chain's CDR3 is CSVEDREDYEQYF. In DNA form, the CDR3 reads TGCAGCGTCGAAGACAGGGAGGATTACGAGCAGTACTTC. The chain couples TRBV29-1 to TRBJ2-7; D might be TRBD1 (7 bases). The germline V gene has CDR1 SQVTM and CDR2 ANQGSEA. The CDR3 totals 13 residues.

The chain links TRBV30 to TRBJ2-1, with 12 bases that match TRBD2. Trimming cost V 3 bases and J 12 bases; bases outside gene matches: 9. CDR3 length: 14 amino acids. Germline CDR1 is GTSNPN and CDR2 is SVGIG (reference sequence). CDR3 bases: TGTGCCTGGAGCCTAGCGGGAGGGCCCAAATGGCAGTTCTTC. It specifies CAWSLAGGPKWQFF.

Only a few counts were recorded for this clone. The chain combines TRBV19 with TRBJ2-7, with TRBD2 as a possible D gene (6 bases). CDR1 is LNHDA and CDR2 is SQIVND in the germline V gene (reference sequence). The CDR3 contains 16 residues. Deletions cut 3 bases from V and 0 bases from J, with 15 bases between. The CDR3 coding sequence is TGTGCCAGTAGTATTACGAGCGGGCGGCGCTCCTACGAGCAGTACTTC. Its translation is CASSITSGRRSYEQYF.

In nucleotides, the CDR3 is TGTGCCAGCAGGGAGATTAGCGGGGAAGGCAATGAGCAGTTCTTC. Translating it yields CASREISGEGNEQFF. The V and J genes are TRBV6-5 and TRBJ2-1; 8 bases are a match to TRBD2. The germline V gene has CDR1 MNHEY and CDR2 SVGAGI. CDR3 length equals 15 residues. Unmatched junction bases numbered 10, after V lost 6 bases and J lost 6 bases.

The chain links TRBV11-3 to TRBJ1-5; tentatively, D is TRBD1 (5 bases). CDR3 length: 15 residues. Deletions cut 2 bases from V and 5 bases from J, with 13 bases between. The germline V gene has CDR1 SGHNT and CDR2 YENEEA. CDR3 nucleotides: TGTGCCAGCAGCTTAAGGACACGAGTGGATCAGCCCCAGCATTTT. Encoded protein: CASSLRTRVDQPQHF.

The gene calls are TRBV7-8 and TRBJ2-1, with a weak D call TRBD2 (6 bases). Trimming took off 5 bases at V and 9 bases at J, with 11 bases between the two ends. The CDR3 consists of 12 residues. Germline values: CDR1 SGHVS, CDR2 FQNEAQ. CDR3 bases: TGTGCCAGCAGCCCCCCCGGGGGTGAGCAGTTCTTC. Protein sequence: CASSPPGGEQFF.